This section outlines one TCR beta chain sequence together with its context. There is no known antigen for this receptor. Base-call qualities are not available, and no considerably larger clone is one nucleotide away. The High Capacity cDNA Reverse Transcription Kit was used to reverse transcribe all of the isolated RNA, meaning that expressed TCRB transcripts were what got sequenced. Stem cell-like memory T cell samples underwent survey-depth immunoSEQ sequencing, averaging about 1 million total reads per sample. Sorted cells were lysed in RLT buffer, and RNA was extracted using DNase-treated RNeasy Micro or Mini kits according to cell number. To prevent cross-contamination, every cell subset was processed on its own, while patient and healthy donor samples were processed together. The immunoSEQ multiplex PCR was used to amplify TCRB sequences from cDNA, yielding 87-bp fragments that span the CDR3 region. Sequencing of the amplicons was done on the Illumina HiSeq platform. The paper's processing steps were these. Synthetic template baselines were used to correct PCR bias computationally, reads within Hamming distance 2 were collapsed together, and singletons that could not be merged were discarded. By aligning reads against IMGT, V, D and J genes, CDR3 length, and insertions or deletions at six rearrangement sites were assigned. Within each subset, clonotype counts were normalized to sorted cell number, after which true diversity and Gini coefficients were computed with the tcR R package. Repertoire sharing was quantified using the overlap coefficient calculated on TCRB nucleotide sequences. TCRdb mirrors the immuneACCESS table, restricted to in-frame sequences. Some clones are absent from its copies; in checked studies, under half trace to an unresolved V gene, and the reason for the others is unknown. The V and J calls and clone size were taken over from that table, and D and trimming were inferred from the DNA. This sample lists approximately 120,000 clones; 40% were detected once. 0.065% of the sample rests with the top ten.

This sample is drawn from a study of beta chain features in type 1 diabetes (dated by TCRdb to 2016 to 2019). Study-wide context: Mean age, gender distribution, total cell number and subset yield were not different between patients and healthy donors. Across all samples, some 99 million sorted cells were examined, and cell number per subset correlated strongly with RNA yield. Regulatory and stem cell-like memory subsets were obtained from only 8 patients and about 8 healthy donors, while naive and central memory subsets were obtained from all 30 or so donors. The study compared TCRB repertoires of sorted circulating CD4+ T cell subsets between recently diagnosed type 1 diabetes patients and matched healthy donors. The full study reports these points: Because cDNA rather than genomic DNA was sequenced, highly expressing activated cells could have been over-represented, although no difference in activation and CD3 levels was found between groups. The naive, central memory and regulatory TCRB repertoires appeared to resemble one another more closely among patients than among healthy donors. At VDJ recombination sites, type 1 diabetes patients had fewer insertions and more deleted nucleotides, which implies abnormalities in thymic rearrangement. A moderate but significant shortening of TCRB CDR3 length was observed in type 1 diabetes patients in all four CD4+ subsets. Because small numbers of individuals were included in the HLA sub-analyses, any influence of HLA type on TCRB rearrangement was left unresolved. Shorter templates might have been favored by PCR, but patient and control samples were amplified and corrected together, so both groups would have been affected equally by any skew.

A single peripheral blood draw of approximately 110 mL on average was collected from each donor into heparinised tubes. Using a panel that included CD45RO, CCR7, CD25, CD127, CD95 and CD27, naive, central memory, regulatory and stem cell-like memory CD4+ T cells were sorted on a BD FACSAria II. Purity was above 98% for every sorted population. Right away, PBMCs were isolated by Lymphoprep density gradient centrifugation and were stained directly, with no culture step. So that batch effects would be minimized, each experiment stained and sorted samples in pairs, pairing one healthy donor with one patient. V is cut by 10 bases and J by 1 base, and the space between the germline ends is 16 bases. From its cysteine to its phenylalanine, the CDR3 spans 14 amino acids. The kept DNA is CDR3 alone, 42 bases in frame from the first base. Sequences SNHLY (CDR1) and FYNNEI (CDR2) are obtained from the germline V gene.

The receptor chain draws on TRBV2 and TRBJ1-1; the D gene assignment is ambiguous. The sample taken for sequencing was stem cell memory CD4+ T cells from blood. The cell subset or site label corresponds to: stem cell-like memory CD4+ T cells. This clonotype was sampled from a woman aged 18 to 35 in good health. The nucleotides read TGTGCCACCACAGTGAGAGCGGGGAACACTGAAGCTTTCTTT. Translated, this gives CATTVRAGNTEAFF.